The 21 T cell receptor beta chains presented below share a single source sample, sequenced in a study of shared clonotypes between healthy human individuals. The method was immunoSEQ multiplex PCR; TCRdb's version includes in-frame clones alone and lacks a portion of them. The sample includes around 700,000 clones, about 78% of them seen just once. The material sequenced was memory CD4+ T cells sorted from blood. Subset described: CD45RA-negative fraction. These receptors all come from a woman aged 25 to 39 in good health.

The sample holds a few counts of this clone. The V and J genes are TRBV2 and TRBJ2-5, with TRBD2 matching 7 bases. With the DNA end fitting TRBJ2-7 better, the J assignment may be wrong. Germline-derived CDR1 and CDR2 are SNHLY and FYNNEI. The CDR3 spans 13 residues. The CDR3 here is CASSAGLGYEQYF. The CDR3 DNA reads TGTGCCAGCAGTGCCGGACTAGGGTACGAGCAGTACTTC.

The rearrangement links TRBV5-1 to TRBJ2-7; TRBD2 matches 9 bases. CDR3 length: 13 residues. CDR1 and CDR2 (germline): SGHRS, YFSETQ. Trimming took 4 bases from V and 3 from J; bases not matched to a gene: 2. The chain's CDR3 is CASSGSGSYEQYF. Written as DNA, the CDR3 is TGCGCCAGCAGCGGTAGCGGGAGCTACGAGCAGTACTTC.

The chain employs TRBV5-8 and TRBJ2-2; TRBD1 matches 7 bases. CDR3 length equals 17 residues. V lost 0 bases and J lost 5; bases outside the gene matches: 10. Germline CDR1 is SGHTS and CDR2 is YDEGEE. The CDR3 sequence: CASSLATGTDATGELFF. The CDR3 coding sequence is TGTGCCAGCAGCTTGGCCACCGGGACAGATGCGACCGGGGAGCTGTTTTTT.

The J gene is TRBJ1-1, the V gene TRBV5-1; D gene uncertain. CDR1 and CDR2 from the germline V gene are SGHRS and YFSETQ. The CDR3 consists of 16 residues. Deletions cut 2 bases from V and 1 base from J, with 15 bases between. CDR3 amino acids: CASSLSDPAKNTEAFF. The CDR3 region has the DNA TGCGCCAGCAGCTTAAGTGACCCAGCTAAGAACACTGAAGCTTTCTTT.

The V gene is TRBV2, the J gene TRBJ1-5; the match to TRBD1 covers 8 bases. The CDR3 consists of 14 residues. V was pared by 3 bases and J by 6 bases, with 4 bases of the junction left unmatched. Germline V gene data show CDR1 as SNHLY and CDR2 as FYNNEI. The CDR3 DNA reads TGTGCCAGCAGTGATCGGACAGGGTTTCAGCCCCAGCATTTT. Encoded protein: CASSDRTGFQPQHF.

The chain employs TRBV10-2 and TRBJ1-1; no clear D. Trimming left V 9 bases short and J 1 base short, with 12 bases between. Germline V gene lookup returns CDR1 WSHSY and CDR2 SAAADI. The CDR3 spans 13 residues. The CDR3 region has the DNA TGCGCCAGTCGGGCCCGGGGGAACACTGAAGCTTTCTTT. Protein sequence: CASRARGNTEAFF.

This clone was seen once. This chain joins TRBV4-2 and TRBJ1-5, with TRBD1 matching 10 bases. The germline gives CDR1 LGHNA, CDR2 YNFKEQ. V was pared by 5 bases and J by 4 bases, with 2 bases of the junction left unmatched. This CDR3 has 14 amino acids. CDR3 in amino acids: CASSLGQGNQPQHF. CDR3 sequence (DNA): TGTGCCAGCAGCTTGGGACAGGGGAATCAGCCCCAGCATTTT.

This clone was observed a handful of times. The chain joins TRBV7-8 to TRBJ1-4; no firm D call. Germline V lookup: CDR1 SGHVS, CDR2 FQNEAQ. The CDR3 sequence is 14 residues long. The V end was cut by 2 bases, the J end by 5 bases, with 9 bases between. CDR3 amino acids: CASSLKRINEKLFF. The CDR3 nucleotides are TGTGCCAGCAGCTTAAAACGGATAAATGAAAAACTGTTTTTT. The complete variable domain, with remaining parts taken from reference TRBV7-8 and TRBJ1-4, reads GAGVSQSPRYKVAKRGQDVALRCDPISGHVSLFWYQQALGQGPEFLTYFQNEAQLDKSGLPSDRFFAERPEGSVSTLKIQRTQQEDSAVYLCASSLKRINEKLFFGSGTQLSVL.

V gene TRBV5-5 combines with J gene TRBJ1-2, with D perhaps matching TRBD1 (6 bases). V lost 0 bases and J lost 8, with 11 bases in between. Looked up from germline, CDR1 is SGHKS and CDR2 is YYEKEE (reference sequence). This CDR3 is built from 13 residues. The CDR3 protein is CASSLEQGGGYTF. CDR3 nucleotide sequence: TGTGCCAGCAGCTTGGAACAGGGCGGCGGCTACACCTTC. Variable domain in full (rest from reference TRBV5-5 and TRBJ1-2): DAGVTQSPTHLIKTRGQQVTLRCSPISGHKSVSWYQQVLGQGPQFIFQYYEKEERGRGNFPDRFSARQFPNYSSELNVNALLLGDSALYLCASSLEQGGGYTFGSGTRLTVV.

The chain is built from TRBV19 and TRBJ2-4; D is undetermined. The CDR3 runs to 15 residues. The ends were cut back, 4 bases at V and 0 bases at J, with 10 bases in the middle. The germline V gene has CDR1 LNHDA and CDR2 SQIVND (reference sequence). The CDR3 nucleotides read TGTGCCAGTAGTACAAACTGGGTAGCCAAAAACATTCAGTACTTC. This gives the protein CASSTNWVAKNIQYF. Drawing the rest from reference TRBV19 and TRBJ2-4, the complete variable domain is DGGITQSPKYLFRKEGQNVTLSCEQNLNHDAMYWYRQDPGQGLRLIYYSQIVNDFQKGDIAEGYSVSREKKESFPLTVTSAQKNPTAFYLCASSTNWVAKNIQYFGAGTRLSVL.

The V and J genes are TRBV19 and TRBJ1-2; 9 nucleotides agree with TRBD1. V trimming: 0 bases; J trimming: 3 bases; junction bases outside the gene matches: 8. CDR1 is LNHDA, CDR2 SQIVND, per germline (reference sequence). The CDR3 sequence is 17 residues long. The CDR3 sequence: CASSIDTAGTGYYGYTF. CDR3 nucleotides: TGTGCCAGTAGTATAGACACCGCTGGGACAGGGTACTATGGCTACACCTTC.

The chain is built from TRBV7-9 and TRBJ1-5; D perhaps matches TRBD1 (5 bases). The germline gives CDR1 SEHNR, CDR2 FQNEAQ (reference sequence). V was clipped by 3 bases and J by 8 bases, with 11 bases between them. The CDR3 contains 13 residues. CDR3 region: CASSFTQGEPQHF. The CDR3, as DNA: TGTGCCAGCAGCTTCACCCAGGGAGAGCCCCAGCATTTT.

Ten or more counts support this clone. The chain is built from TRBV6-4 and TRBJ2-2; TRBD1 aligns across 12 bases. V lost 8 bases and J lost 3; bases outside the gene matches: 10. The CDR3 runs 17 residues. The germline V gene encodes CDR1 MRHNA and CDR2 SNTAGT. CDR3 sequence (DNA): TGTGCCAGCCAAAATCACGGGACAGGGGGCGACACCGGGGAGCTGTTTTTT. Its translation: CASQNHGTGGDTGELFF.

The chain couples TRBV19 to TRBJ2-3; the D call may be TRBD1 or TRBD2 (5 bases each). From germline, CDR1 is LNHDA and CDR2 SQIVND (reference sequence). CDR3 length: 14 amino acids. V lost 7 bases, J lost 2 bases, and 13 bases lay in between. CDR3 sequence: CASNEGRLTDTQYF. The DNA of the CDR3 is TGTGCCAGTAATGAGGGGCGGCTCACAGATACGCAGTATTTT.

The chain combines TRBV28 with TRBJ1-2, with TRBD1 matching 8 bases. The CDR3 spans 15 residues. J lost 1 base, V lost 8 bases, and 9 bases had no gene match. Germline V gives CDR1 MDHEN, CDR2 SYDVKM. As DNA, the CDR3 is TGTGCCAGCCGATTCTCGGACAGGGATAACTATGGCTACACCTTC. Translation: CASRFSDRDNYGYTF.

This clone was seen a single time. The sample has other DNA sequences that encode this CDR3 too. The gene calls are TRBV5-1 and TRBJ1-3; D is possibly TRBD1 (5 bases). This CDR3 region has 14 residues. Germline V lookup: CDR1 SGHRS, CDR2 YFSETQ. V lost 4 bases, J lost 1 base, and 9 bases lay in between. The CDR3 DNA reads TGCGCCAGCAGCGGGGGGACGTCTGGAAACACCATATATTTT. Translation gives CASSGGTSGNTIYF. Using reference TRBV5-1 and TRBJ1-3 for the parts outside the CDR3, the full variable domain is KAGVTQTPRYLIKTRGQQVTLSCSPISGHRSVSWYQQTPGQGLQFLFEYFSETQRNKGNFPGRFSGRQFSNSRSEMNVSTLELGDSALYLCASSGGTSGNTIYFGEGSWLTVV.

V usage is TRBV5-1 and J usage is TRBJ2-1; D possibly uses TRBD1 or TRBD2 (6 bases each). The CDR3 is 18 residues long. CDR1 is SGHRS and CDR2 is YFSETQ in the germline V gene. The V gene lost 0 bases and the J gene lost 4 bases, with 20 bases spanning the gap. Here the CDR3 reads CASSLAVRSGGVYNEQFF. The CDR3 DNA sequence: TGCGCCAGCAGCTTGGCCGTGAGGTCCGGGGGCGTGTACAATGAGCAGTTCTTC. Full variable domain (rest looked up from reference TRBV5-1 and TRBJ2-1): KAGVTQTPRYLIKTRGQQVTLSCSPISGHRSVSWYQQTPGQGLQFLFEYFSETQRNKGNFPGRFSGRQFSNSRSEMNVSTLELGDSALYLCASSLAVRSGGVYNEQFFGPGTRLTVL.

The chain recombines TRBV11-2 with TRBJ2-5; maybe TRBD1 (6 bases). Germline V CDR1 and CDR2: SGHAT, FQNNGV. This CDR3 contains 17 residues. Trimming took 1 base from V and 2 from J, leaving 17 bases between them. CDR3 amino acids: CASSLARGRGLQETQYF. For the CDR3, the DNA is TGTGCCAGCAGCTTAGCGAGGGGCAGGGGTCTGCAAGAGACCCAGTACTTC.

In DNA form, the CDR3 reads TGTGCCAGCAGCCCAGCGGGAGGTCTCACAGATACGCAGTATTTT. Amino acids: CASSPAGGLTDTQYF. This sequence joins TRBV11-2 and TRBJ2-3; 9 nucleotides align to TRBD2. Germline loops: CDR1 SGHAT, CDR2 FQNNGV. The V segment lost 5 bases and the J segment 2 bases; nucleotides outside the gene matches: 5. The CDR3 is 15 residues long.

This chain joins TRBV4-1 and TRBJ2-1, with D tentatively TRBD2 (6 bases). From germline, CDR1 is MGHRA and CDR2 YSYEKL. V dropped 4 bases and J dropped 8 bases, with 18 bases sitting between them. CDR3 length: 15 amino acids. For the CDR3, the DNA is TGCGCCAGCAGCCCGCGCGTCGGGACTTTGGATGAGCAGTTCTTC. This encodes CASSPRVGTLDEQFF.

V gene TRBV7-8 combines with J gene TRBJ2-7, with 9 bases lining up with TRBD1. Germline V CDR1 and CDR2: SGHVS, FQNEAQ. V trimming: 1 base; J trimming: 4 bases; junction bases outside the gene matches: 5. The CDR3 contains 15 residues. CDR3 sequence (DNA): TGTGCCAGCAGCTTAGGTCGGGACAGGGTTTACGAGCAGTACTTC. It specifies CASSLGRDRVYEQYF.